This passage covers 6 T cell receptor beta chains from one sample sequenced in a study of tumour-infiltrating T cells in Burkitt lymphoma. The table came from immunoSEQ multiplex PCR; TCRdb's copy has only in-frame clones and leaves some out. Of about 1,400 clones listed, over 85% are singletons. The sequenced material came from tumor tissue. Every receptor here comes from a human donor with diffuse large B-cell lymphoma.

The table lists this clone with a count of one. V gene TRBV6-6 combines with J gene TRBJ2-1; D is undetermined. The CDR3 has 12 residues. Germline CDR1 reads MNHNY; CDR2 reads SVGAGI (reference sequence). Trimming pared 7 bases from V and 8 bases from J, leaving 12 bases between. The CDR3 spells CASTWEDYEQFF. In DNA form, the CDR3 reads TGTGCCAGCACCTGGGAAGACTATGAGCAGTTCTTC.

The chain joins TRBV29-1 to TRBJ1-4, with no clear D. The CDR3 sequence is 11 residues long. V was cut by 7 bases and J by 7 bases, with 10 bases left in between. CDR1 SQVTM and CDR2 ANQGSEA come from the germline V gene. CDR3 DNA: TGCAGCGCGGGGTGGGGTGAAAAACTGTTTTTT. Amino acids: CSAGWGEKLFF.

J is TRBJ2-7 and V is TRBV4-2; tentative D call: TRBD1 (6 bases). The germline gives CDR1 LGHNA, CDR2 YNFKEQ. This CDR3 region has 15 residues. The V end was cut by 7 bases, the J end by 3 bases, with 19 bases between. The DNA of the CDR3 is TGTGCCAGCAAACGAAACCGGGACACCGACTACGAGCAGTACTTC. Its protein is CASKRNRDTDYEQYF.

This rearrangement joins TRBV2 to TRBJ2-5; D assignment may be TRBD1 or TRBD2 (5 bases each). Germline lookup yields CDR1 SNHLY and CDR2 FYNNEI. V lost 6 bases, J lost 3 bases, and 14 bases lay in between. The CDR3 covers 14 residues. The DNA of the CDR3 is TGTGCCAGCAGGGCCGGGACGGCAAAAGAGACCCAGTACTTC. This codes for CASRAGTAKETQYF. The whole variable domain, filled in from reference TRBV2 and TRBJ2-5, reads EPEVTQTPSHQVTQMGQEVILRCVPISNHLYFYWYRQILGQKVEFLVSFYNNEISEKSEIFDDQFSVERPDGSNFTLKIRSTKLEDSAMYFCASRAGTAKETQYFGPGTRLLVL.

This chain joins TRBV10-3 and TRBJ2-3; TRBD1 might be the D (5 bases). The germline V gene has CDR1 ENHRY and CDR2 SYGVKD. The CDR3 sequence is 18 residues long. Trimming shortened V by 1 base and J by 2 bases, and 19 bases separated the two germline ends. Here the CDR3 reads CAISELILRTTNTDTQYF. Here the CDR3 DNA reads TGTGCCATCAGTGAGTTAATTCTCCGGACAACCAACACAGATACGCAGTATTTT.

The rearrangement joins TRBV27 to TRBJ2-5, with D possibly being TRBD1 or TRBD2 (5 bases each). V was cut by 3 bases and J by 2 bases, with 16 bases left in between. CDR3 length: 16 residues. Germline CDR1 and CDR2: MNHEY and SMNVEV (reference sequence). CDR3 sequence: CASSLSPWGIQETQYF. The CDR3 nucleotides are TGTGCCAGCAGTTTGTCTCCGTGGGGGATTCAAGAGACCCAGTACTTC.